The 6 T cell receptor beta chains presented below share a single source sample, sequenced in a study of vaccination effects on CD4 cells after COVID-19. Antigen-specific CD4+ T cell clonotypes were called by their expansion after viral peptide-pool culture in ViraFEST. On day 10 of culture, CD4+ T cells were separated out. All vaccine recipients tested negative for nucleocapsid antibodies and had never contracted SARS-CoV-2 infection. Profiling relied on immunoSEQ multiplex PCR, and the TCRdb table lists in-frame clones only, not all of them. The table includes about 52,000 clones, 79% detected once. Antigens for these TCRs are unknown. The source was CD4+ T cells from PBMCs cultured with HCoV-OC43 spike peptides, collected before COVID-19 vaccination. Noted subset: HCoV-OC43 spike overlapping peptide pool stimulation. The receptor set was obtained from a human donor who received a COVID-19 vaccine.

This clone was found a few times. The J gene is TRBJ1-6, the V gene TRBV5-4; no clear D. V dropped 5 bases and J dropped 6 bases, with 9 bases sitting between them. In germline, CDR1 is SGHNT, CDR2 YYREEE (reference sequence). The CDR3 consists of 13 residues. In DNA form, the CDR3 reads TGTGCCAGCAGTTCGGACTTTAATTCACCCCTCCACTTT. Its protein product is CASSSDFNSPLHF.

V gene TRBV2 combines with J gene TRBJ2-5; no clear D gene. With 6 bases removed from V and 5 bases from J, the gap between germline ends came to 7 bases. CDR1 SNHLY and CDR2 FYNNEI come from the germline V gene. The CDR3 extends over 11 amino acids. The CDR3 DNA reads TGTGCCAGCAGGGGGTTTGAGACCCAGTACTTC. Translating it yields CASRGFETQYF.

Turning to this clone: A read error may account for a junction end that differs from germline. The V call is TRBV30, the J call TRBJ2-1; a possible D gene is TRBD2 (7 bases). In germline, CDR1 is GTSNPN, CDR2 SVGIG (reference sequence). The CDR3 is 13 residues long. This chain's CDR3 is CAWSGSAGATGVF. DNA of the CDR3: TGTGCCTGGAGTGGAAGTGCGGGGGCCACGGGGGTCTTC. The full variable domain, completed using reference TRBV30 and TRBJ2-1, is SQTIHQWPATLVQPVGSPLSLECTVEGTSNPNLYWYRQAAGRGLQLLFYSVGIGQISSEVPQNLSASRPQDRQFILSSKKLLLSDSGFYLCAWSGSAGATGVFGPGTRLTVL.

CDR3 amino acids: CASSEGAQGGGDGETQYF. CDR3 DNA sequence: TGTGCCAGCAGTGAAGGAGCACAGGGGGGTGGGGATGGGGAGACCCAGTACTTC. The chain has TRBV25-1 and TRBJ2-5; 8 positions agree with TRBD1. This CDR3 is built from 18 residues. CDR1 and CDR2 (germline): MGHDK, SYGVNS. V dropped 2 bases and J dropped 5; count of bases not matched to a gene: 16.

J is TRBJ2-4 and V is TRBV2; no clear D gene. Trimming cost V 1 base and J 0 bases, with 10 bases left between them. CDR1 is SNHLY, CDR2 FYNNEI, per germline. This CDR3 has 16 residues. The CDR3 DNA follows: TGTGCCAGCAGTGAAGAGGGTAGCCTAGCCAAAAACATTCAGTACTTC. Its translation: CASSEEGSLAKNIQYF.

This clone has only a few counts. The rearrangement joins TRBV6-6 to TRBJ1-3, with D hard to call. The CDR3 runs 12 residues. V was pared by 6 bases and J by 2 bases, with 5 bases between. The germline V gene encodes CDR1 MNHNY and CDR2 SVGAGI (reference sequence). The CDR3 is CASRATGNTIYF. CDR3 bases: TGTGCCAGCAGAGCCACTGGAAACACCATATATTTT.